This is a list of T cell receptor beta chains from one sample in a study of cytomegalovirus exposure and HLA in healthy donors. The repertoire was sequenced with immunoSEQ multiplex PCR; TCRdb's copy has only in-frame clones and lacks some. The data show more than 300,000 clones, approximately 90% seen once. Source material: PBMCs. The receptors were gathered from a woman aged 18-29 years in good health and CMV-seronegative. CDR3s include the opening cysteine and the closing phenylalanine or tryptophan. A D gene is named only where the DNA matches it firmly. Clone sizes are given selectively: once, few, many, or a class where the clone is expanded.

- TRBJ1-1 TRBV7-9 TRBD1 CASSPGQGENEAFF TGTGCCAGCAGTCCCGGACAGGGGGAAAATGAAGCTTTCTTT
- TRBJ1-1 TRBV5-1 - CASSVRRTVNTEAFF TGCGCCAGCAGCGTCCGTCGGACAGTGAACACTGAAGCTTTCTTT
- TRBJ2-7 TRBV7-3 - CASSHSRDSSYEQYF TGTGCCAGCAGTCACAGCCGGGACTCTTCCTACGAGCAGTACTTC
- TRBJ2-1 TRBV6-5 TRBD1 CASRVGRGPLNEQFF TGTGCCAGCAGAGTGGGCAGGGGGCCCCTAAATGAGCAGTTCTTC
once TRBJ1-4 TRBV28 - CASSPEYRTTPNEKLFF TGTGCCAGCAGTCCTGAATATAGGACAACACCGAATGAAAAACTGTTTTTT
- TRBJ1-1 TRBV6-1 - CASSELSPVTEAFF TGTGCCAGCAGTGAACTCTCTCCGGTCACTGAAGCTTTCTTT
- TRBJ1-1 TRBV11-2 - CASRDTGASGEAFF TGTGCCAGCAGGGACACCGGGGCTTCGGGGGAGGCTTTCTTT
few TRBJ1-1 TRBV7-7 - CASSLNRDTEAFF TGTGCCAGCAGCTTAAACAGGGACACTGAAGCTTTCTTT
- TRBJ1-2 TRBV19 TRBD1 CAIRDRGLDYGYTF TGTGCCATCCGGGACAGGGGGCTGGACTATGGCTACACCTTC
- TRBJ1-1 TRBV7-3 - CASSLGRNTEAFF TGTGCCAGCAGCTTAGGGAGGAACACTGAAGCTTTCTTT
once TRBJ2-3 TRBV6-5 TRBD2 CASGLAGGTDTQYF TGTGCCAGCGGGCTAGCGGGGGGCACAGATACGCAGTATTTT
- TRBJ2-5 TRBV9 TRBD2 CASSVGTSGGGETQYF TGTGCCAGCAGCGTCGGGACTAGCGGGGGCGGGGAGACCCAGTACTTC
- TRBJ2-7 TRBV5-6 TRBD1 CASSQTGLEQYF TGTGCCAGCAGCCAGACAGGGCTCGAGCAGTACTTC
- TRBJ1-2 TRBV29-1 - CSPTLANYGYTF TGCAGCCCGACACTAGCTAACTATGGCTACACCTTC
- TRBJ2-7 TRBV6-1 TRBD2 CASSEPRRLAGGPSPYEQYF TGTGCCAGCAGTGAACCGCGGCGGCTAGCGGGGGGCCCCTCGCCGTACGAGCAGTACTTC
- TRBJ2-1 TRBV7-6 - CASSPRYSDNEQFF TGTGCCAGCAGCCCGAGGTATAGTGACAATGAGCAGTTCTTC
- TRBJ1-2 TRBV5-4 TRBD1 CASSKGQGNYGYTF TGTGCCAGCAGCAAGGGACAGGGAAACTATGGCTACACCTTC
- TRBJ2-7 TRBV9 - CASSVAGGAREQYF TGTGCCAGCAGCGTCGCCGGTGGAGCAAGGGAGCAGTACTTC
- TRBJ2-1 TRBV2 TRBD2 CASSEETPRLAGLQFF TGTGCCAGCAGTGAAGAGACCCCACGACTAGCGGGCCTGCAGTTCTTC
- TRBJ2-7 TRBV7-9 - CASSLVRDEQYF TGTGCCAGCAGCTTAGTACGGGACGAGCAGTACTTC
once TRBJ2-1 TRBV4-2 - CASSQEYSPYNEQFF TGTGCCAGCAGCCAAGAATACAGCCCATACAATGAGCAGTTCTTC
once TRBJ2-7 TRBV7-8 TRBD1 CASSLALTGAYEQYF TGTGCCAGCAGCTTAGCGCTAACAGGGGCCTACGAGCAGTACTTC
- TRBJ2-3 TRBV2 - CASSEEDTQYF TGTGCCAGCAGTGAGGAGGATACGCAGTATTTT
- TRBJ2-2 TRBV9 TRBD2 CASSVSPLTSGGANTGELFF TGTGCCAGCAGCGTAAGTCCCCTGACTAGCGGGGGGGCGAACACCGGGGAGCTGTTTTTT
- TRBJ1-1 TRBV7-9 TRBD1 CASSSVQGARTEAFF TGTGCCAGCAGCTCAGTACAGGGGGCGCGAACTGAAGCTTTCTTT
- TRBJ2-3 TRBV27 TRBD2 CASSQRGSGRLGTQYF TGTGCCAGCAGCCAAAGAGGTAGCGGGAGGCTCGGTACGCAGTATTTT
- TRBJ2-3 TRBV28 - CASSLIRRTSTDTQYF TGTGCCAGCAGTTTAATAAGGAGAACTAGCACAGATACGCAGTATTTT
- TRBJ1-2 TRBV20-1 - CSARVNYGYTF TGCAGTGCTAGAGTAAACTATGGCTACACCTTC
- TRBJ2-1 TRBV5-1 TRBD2 CASSLVKGLAGVSYNEQFF TGCGCCAGCAGCTTGGTTAAGGGACTAGCGGGAGTCTCCTACAATGAGCAGTTCTTC
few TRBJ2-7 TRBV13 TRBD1 CASSPGGFYEQYF TGTGCCAGCAGCCCAGGGGGTTTCTACGAGCAGTACTTC
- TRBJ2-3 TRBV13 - CASSPRTGRVTDTQYF TGTGCCAGCAGCCCCCGGACAGGGAGGGTCACAGATACGCAGTATTTT
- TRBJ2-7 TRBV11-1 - CASSLGGGLEQYF TGTGCCAGCAGCCTAGGGGGGGGCCTCGAGCAGTACTTC
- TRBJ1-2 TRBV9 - CASSVGGHTTNYGYTF TGTGCCAGCAGCGTAGGGGGACACACTACTAACTATGGCTACACCTTC
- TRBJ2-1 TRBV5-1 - CASPPSNSYNEQFF TGCGCCAGCCCTCCCTCTAATTCCTACAATGAGCAGTTCTTC
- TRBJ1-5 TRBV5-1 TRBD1 CASSLEGASNQPQHF TGCGCCAGCAGCTTGGAGGGGGCTAGCAATCAGCCCCAGCATTTT
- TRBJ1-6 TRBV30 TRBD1 CAWRRDRRSYNSPLHF TGTGCCTGGAGAAGGGACAGGAGGTCCTATAATTCACCCCTCCACTTT